This T cell receptor (beta chain) was found in a study of graft-versus-host responses after intestinal transplantation (dated by TCRdb to the early 2020s). In terms of the full investigation: Multivisceral, liver-intestinal, or isolated intestinal transplants were received by the recipients. A peak of at least 4% donor T cells among recipient peripheral blood mononuclear cells was the definition used for donor T cell macrochimerism. Instead of going to the commercial service, samples from a few later patients were sequenced in-house on an Illumina MiSeq and processed with MiXCR. Alloreactive clones were identified by sequencing pre-transplant mixed lymphocyte reaction products and comparing these products with unstimulated pre-transplant donor and recipient T cells. Every recipient was given anti-thymocyte globulin induction, then maintenance tacrolimus and steroids for around three years. The cohort enrolled under 30 intestinal transplant recipients, one of whom was a retransplant, and 3 patients without pretransplant specimens were excluded. Graft-versus-host and host-versus-graft alloreactive T cell clones were tracked in the graft, circulation and bone marrow after intestinal transplantation using bulk TCR-beta CDR3 sequencing.

General conclusions and limits of the study: Peak levels of circulating GvH clones were associated with declines in HvG clones early after transplant. GvH clones were detected in recipient bone marrow, and some appeared earlier in ileal mucosa or blood, consistent with an intestinal mucosal origin. In patients with donor T cell macrochimerism, the allografts had high GvH to HvG T cell clonal ratios. The relatively low number and heterogeneity of intestinal transplant patients limited the conclusions.

The library was generated by the immunoSEQ multiplex PCR assay. For most patients, genomic DNA was isolated with the Qiagen DNeasy Blood and Tissue Kit and sent frozen to Adaptive Biotechnologies for TCR sequencing. High-throughput TCR-beta CDR3 sequencing of genomic DNA from most patients was performed by Adaptive Biotechnologies. Concerning the study's data processing: Adaptive's ImmunoSEQ software supplied the TCR sequencing data for 18 patients, while MiXCR and VDJtools were used to process a few other patients. To correct CD4 versus CD8 sorting errors, any sequence found in both subsets at a frequency ratio below 5:1 was removed. CDR3 nucleotide sequences shared by donor and recipient were removed because the origin of these sequences could not be assigned. Alloreactive clones required at least 2-fold expansion over unstimulated cells and minimum CFSE-low frequency of 0.002% (template counts) or 0.001% (read counts). Clones were considered mappable if detected in sequenced pre-transplant spleen, lymph node, or MLR CFSE-low populations of the donor or recipient. The cumulative frequency of alloreactive clones was calculated as a percentage of all sequences, weighted by copy number. TCRdb took over this immuneACCESS table, retaining in-frame rearrangements with V and J assigned. Such tables are incomplete; in checked studies, under half of the missing clones stem from an unresolved V gene, and the remainder is unexplained. The DNA gave D and trimming, while V, J and clone size come from that table. Here the sample has 85,000 to 90,000 clones; roughly 90% occur a single time. 0.11% of the sample belongs to the ten largest clones.

In the case of this clone: Its cognate antigen has yet to be identified. No much larger clonotype is one base removed from it; base qualities were not supplied.

Taken with the paper, the label for time point translates to: cells obtained before transplantation from donor or recipient. CD3+CD4+ and CD3+CD8+ populations were FACS-sorted from unstimulated pre-transplant donor and recipient cells taken from spleen or lymph nodes. Trimming removed 3 bases from V and 0 bases from J, leaving 10 bases between the germline ends. CDR1 SGDLS and CDR2 YYNGEE are derived from the germline V gene. From cysteine to phenylalanine, the CDR3 is 14 amino acids long. The sequence is cut down to CDR3 DNA, 42 bases in frame from base 1. This sequence uses TRBV9 and TRBJ2-7; TRBD2 could be the D gene, as 6 bases match. The material sequenced was unstimulated CD4+ T cells sorted from spleen or lymph node cells, taken before intestinal transplant. This TCR derives from a human donor who received an intestinal transplant. The CDR3 protein sequence reads: CASSERGSSYEQYF. In nucleotides, the sequence is TGTGCCAGCAGCGAACGGGGGAGCTCCTACGAGCAGTACTTC.